Below are 24 T cell receptor beta chains sequenced from a single sample in a study of cytomegalovirus exposure and HLA in healthy donors. 60 Vbeta and 13 Jbeta primers were used in PCR. Sequencing used immunoSEQ multiplex PCR; TCRdb keeps in-frame clones, though not all of them. The table includes 95,000 to 120,000 clones, around 77% detected once. The material sequenced was PBMCs. These receptors were obtained from a woman aged 25 to 39 in good health and CMV-seropositive.

The CDR3 loop reads CASSVQVNTEAFF. The DNA of the CDR3 is TGTGCCAGCAGCGTTCAGGTCAACACTGAAGCTTTCTTT. The chain recombines TRBV6-4 with TRBJ1-1, with no clear D. With 6 bases removed from V and 2 bases from J, the gap between germline ends came to 10 bases. Germline V gene sequence: CDR1 MRHNA, CDR2 SNTAGT. This CDR3 is 13 amino acids long.

The chain couples TRBV4-1 to TRBJ2-5; D gene ambiguous. The J call may be mistaken, given a closer DNA end match to TRBJ2-7. The CDR3 totals 13 residues. The germline V gene has CDR1 MGHRA and CDR2 YSYEKL. The CDR3 sequence: CASSRVRSYEQYF. As DNA, the CDR3 is TGCGCCAGCAGCCGCGTACGCTCCTACGAGCAGTACTTC.

This rearrangement joins TRBV5-5 to TRBJ1-2; D perhaps matches TRBD1 (5 bases). CDR3 length equals 15 residues. Trimming took off 0 bases at V and 8 bases at J, with 17 bases between the two ends. CDR1 and CDR2 (germline): SGHKS, YYEKEE (reference sequence). The CDR3 nucleotides are TGTGCCAGCAGCTTGGAGGTGACAGAAGGCCTGGGCTACACCTTC. Amino acid sequence: CASSLEVTEGLGYTF.

This chain connects TRBV5-1 to TRBJ2-7; possible D gene TRBD1, 6 bases. V shed 3 bases and J shed 5 bases, with 15 bases lying between them. This CDR3 is built from 14 residues. The germline CDR1 and CDR2 sequences are SGHRS and YFSETQ. CDR3 DNA sequence: TGCGCCAGCAGCTGGCGGACAGCCGGGGACGAGCAGTACTTC. The encoded protein is CASSWRTAGDEQYF.

The chain couples TRBV12-5 to TRBJ2-7; TRBD2 is a possible D gene (5 bases). The CDR3 totals 15 residues. Trimming shortened V by 6 bases and J by 6 bases, and 21 bases separated the two germline ends. Germline V lookup: CDR1 LGHNT, CDR2 FRNRAP. CDR3 sequence reads: CASGGRGAPAVEQYF. CDR3 nucleotide sequence: TGTGCTAGTGGCGGCCGGGGAGCCCCGGCAGTCGAGCAGTACTTC.

This chain connects TRBV7-9 to TRBJ1-2; TRBD1 aligns across 7 bases. Trimming cost V 0 bases and J 1 base; bases outside gene matches: 8. The germline CDR1 and CDR2 sequences are SEHNR and FQNEAQ (reference sequence). This CDR3 is 17 amino acids long. CDR3 DNA: TGTGCCAGCAGCTTAGCGGGGGACAGCCCAAATAACTATGGCTACACCTTC. It translates to CASSLAGDSPNNYGYTF.

The chain has TRBV7-8 and TRBJ2-5; TRBD2 agrees at 8 bases. The germline gives CDR1 SGHVS, CDR2 FQNEAQ. The CDR3 covers 14 residues. After removal of 1 base from V and 4 bases from J, the junction contained 2 bases not matched to a gene. DNA for the CDR3: TGTGCCAGCAGCTTAGGAGCGGGAGCAGAGACCCAGTACTTC. Protein: CASSLGAGAETQYF.

Comments on this clone: At one end the junction does not follow the germline gene, possibly because of a read error. The chain combines TRBV13 with TRBJ2-7; no clear D. This CDR3 region has 12 residues. The germline V gene encodes CDR1 PRHDT and CDR2 FYEKMQ (reference sequence). CDR3: CASSPLLYERYF. The CDR3 region has the DNA TGTGCCAGCAGCCCCCTCCTCTACGAGCGGTACTTC.

The chain joins TRBV5-1 to TRBJ1-4, with TRBD1 matching 10 bases. CDR3 size: 16 residues. Trimming took 4 bases from V and 4 from J; bases not matched to a gene: 7. Germline loops: CDR1 SGHRS, CDR2 YFSETQ. The CDR3 nucleotides are TGCGCCAGCAGCCGAGAAAGGGACAGGGGTAATGAAAAACTGTTTTTT. It translates to CASSRERDRGNEKLFF.

The gene calls are TRBV7-9 and TRBJ1-5; D ambiguous. The CDR3 is 15 amino acids. The V gene lost 1 base and the J gene lost 6 bases, with 13 bases spanning the gap. Germline values: CDR1 SEHNR, CDR2 FQNEAQ (reference sequence). DNA of the CDR3: TGTGCCAGCAGCTTAGGGCGGATCGATGGTCAGCCCCAGCATTTT. Residues: CASSLGRIDGQPQHF.

This clone was seen a handful of times. The V and J genes are TRBV4-1 and TRBJ2-5, with TRBD2 as a possible D gene (5 bases). V was pared by 4 bases and J by 3 bases, with 15 bases between. The CDR3 runs 15 residues. CDR1 and CDR2 from the germline V gene are MGHRA and YSYEKL. CDR3: CASSPTTRTEETQYF. As DNA, the CDR3 is TGCGCCAGCAGCCCCACGACCCGGACTGAAGAGACCCAGTACTTC.

This clone has just a few counts. The V call is TRBV7-6, the J call TRBJ2-1; D may be TRBD1 (7 bases). CDR1 is SGHVS and CDR2 is FNYEAQ in the germline V gene. V was clipped by 6 bases and J by 5 bases, with 17 bases between them. This CDR3 is 15 amino acids long. The CDR3 DNA sequence: TGTGCCAGCAGTTCCTATGCGGGACAGAACAATGAGCAGTTCTTC. Translating gives CASSSYAGQNNEQFF.

The CDR3 loop reads CASSFQGYNSPLHF. DNA of the CDR3: TGTGCCAGCAGCTTTCAGGGATATAATTCACCCCTCCACTTT. The chain carries TRBV7-9 and TRBJ1-6; possibly TRBD1 for D (5 bases). This CDR3 has 14 residues. Germline-derived CDR1 and CDR2 are SEHNR and FQNEAQ (reference sequence). V was clipped by 3 bases and J by 4 bases, with 7 bases between them.

The chain recombines TRBV7-6 with TRBJ2-3; 12 nucleotides match TRBD2. This CDR3 contains 18 residues. From germline, CDR1 is SGHVS and CDR2 FNYEAQ. Trimming removed 4 bases from V and 0 bases from J; junction bases left unmatched: 8. CDR3 in amino acids: CASSSTSGRPPSTDTQYF. The CDR3 DNA follows: TGTGCCAGCAGCTCCACTAGCGGGAGGCCGCCTAGCACAGATACGCAGTATTTT.

This rearrangement joins TRBV28 to TRBJ2-6; TRBD2 agrees at 9 bases. The CDR3 sequence is 20 residues long. V lost 5 bases and J lost 1; bases outside the gene matches: 15. The V gene's germline CDR1 is MDHEN and CDR2 SYDVKM. The CDR3 sequence is CASSPLTSAGGRSGANVLTF. The CDR3 coding sequence is TGTGCCAGCAGTCCTCTAACCTCAGCGGGAGGTCGATCTGGGGCCAACGTCCTGACTTTC.

The rearrangement links TRBV29-1 to TRBJ2-5; TRBD2 matches 11 bases. Trimming took 7 bases from V and 2 from J; bases not matched to a gene: 9. Germline V gene lookup returns CDR1 SQVTM and CDR2 ANQGSEA. CDR3 length equals 15 residues. Here the CDR3 reads CSGVTSGSWQETQYF. CDR3 sequence (DNA): TGCAGCGGTGTAACTAGCGGGAGTTGGCAAGAGACCCAGTACTTC. The full variable domain, rest sourced from reference TRBV29-1 and TRBJ2-5, is SAVISQKPSRDICQRGTSLTIQCQVDSQVTMMFWYRQQPGQSLTLIATANQGSEATYESGFVIDKFPISRPNLTFSTLTVSNMSPEDSSIYLCSGVTSGSWQETQYFGPGTRLLVL.

This clone was observed a few times. The chain has TRBV7-9 and TRBJ1-4; 7 positions match TRBD1. Germline CDR1 reads SEHNR; CDR2 reads FQNEAQ (reference sequence). This CDR3 has 15 amino acids. V lost 5 bases to trimming and J lost 8 bases; unmatched junction nucleotides: 11. The CDR3 spells CASSSYRGPEEKLFF. In DNA form, the CDR3 reads TGTGCCAGCAGCAGCTACAGGGGCCCGGAGGAAAAACTGTTTTTT.

The CDR3 sequence: CANRQESYEQYF. CDR3 DNA: TGTGCCAACCGACAGGAATCCTACGAGCAGTACTTC. The J gene is TRBJ2-5, the V gene TRBV2, with D perhaps TRBD1 (6 bases). The DNA matches TRBJ2-7 better at its end, which makes the J call doubtful. CDR3 size: 12 residues. Germline V gives CDR1 SNHLY, CDR2 FYNNEI.

The chain uses TRBV6-6 and TRBJ2-3; TRBD2 might be the D (6 bases). This CDR3 has 14 residues. Trimming pared 6 bases from V and 2 bases from J, leaving 12 bases between. Germline CDR1 reads MNHNY; CDR2 reads SVGAGI (reference sequence). For the CDR3, the DNA is TGTGCCAGCAGAACGAGCGGGCTCACAGATACGCAGTATTTT. Protein: CASRTSGLTDTQYF.

The J gene is TRBJ1-1, the V gene TRBV6-1; D gene ambiguous. CDR1 and CDR2 (germline): MNHNS, SASEGT. Trimming took 3 bases from V and 10 from J, leaving 9 bases between them. The CDR3 consists of 11 residues. In nucleotides, the CDR3 is TGTGCCAGCAGTGACGACTTAGCAGCTTTCTTT. Residues: CASSDDLAAFF.

The chain links TRBV2 to TRBJ1-1; a weak D match, TRBD1 (6 bases). V shed 3 bases and J shed 5 bases, with 16 bases lying between them. Germline CDR1 SNHLY, CDR2 FYNNEI. The CDR3 consists of 15 residues. In DNA form, the CDR3 reads TGTGCCAGCAGTGACCTAACAGGGATTGGAACTGAAGCTTTCTTT. Residues: CASSDLTGIGTEAFF.

The CDR3: CASSPDRGTEAFF. The CDR3 DNA follows: TGTGCCAGCAGCCCCGACAGGGGAACTGAAGCTTTCTTT. This chain connects TRBV5-6 to TRBJ1-1; 8 bases line up with TRBD1. CDR3 length equals 13 residues. Germline CDR1 SGHDT, CDR2 YYEEEE. V was pared by 4 bases and J by 5 bases, with 4 bases of the junction left unmatched.

The chain is built from TRBV5-1 and TRBJ1-6; D possibly corresponds to TRBD1 (6 bases). The V end was cut by 0 bases, the J end by 6 bases, with 13 bases between. There are 16 residues in the CDR3. CDR1 and CDR2 from the germline V gene are SGHRS and YFSETQ. The CDR3 nucleotides read TGCGCCAGCAGCTTGGGGGGGCCCCCGGGTAATTCACCCCTCCACTTT. This translates into CASSLGGPPGNSPLHF.

This clone was observed at least ten times. The genes are TRBV2 and TRBJ2-5; D unclear. Germline V CDR1 and CDR2: SNHLY, FYNNEI. V was clipped by 6 bases and J by 7 bases, with 15 bases between them. There are 13 residues in the CDR3. The CDR3 bases are TGTGCCAGCAGCGGCACTGGGCCTGGGACCCAGTACTTC. This encodes CASSGTGPGTQYF.